The 9 T cell receptor beta chains below were found in one sample sequenced in a study of blood T cells in healthy people across ages. Primers used in a second PCR of roughly 7 to 12 cycles were a sample-barcoded 5' primer and a J-beta primer mix. MiXCR was run by TCRdb on the 5' RACE reads, yielding one entry per CDR3 protein. The data contain about 510,000 distinct CDR3 sequences, 25% to 35% of them singletons. The same data also contributed to another study, on T cells of mothers and their children.

The material sequenced was blood. The receptors were sampled from a boy aged 2 to 9 in good health.

This rearrangement joins TRBV15 to TRBJ2-5; D gene ambiguous. The CDR3 length is 16 residues. Germline CDR1 is LNHNV and CDR2 is YYDKDF (reference sequence). Trimming stripped 5 bases from V and 2 bases from J, with 18 bases between. CDR3 sequence reads: CATSPRARPLQETQYF. CDR3 sequence (DNA): TGTGCCACCAGCCCCCGGGCCCGTCCGCTACAAGAGACCCAGTACTTC.

The rearrangement uses TRBV25-1 and TRBJ2-5; D not resolved. The tail of the sequence fits TRBJ2-7 better, so the J call may be wrong. Germline values: CDR1 MGHDK, CDR2 SYGVNS. The CDR3 contains 16 residues. The DNA of the CDR3 is TGTGCCAGCAGTGAAATGTCAGCGACGCTTTCCTACGAGCAGTACTTC. As protein: CASSEMSATLSYEQYF.

The sample holds many counts of this clonotype. The rearrangement joins TRBV7-9 to TRBJ2-1, with 8 bases matching TRBD2. V lost 5 bases to trimming and J lost 6 bases; unmatched junction nucleotides: 12. The CDR3 is 16 amino acids. Per germline, CDR1 SEHNR and CDR2 FQNEAQ (reference sequence). CDR3 loop: CASSVTGTRGANEQFF. The CDR3 DNA sequence: TGTGCCAGCAGCGTTACCGGGACTAGGGGAGCCAATGAGCAGTTCTTC.

The chain carries TRBV27 and TRBJ2-6; D uncertain. Germline CDR1 and CDR2: MNHEY and SMNVEV (reference sequence). The CDR3 spans 19 residues. With 5 bases removed from V and 0 bases from J, the gap between germline ends came to 20 bases. The CDR3 DNA reads as TGTGCCAGCAGTCCCAGCCGCGGACGAACCTACTCTGGGGCCAACGTCCTGACTTTC. It encodes CASSPSRGRTYSGANVLTF.

This clonotype was detected a few times. The chain combines TRBV7-9 with TRBJ1-4, with D perhaps matching TRBD1 (5 bases). The CDR3 has 15 amino acids. Germline assignment: CDR1 SEHNR and CDR2 FQNEAQ (reference sequence). With 2 bases removed from V and 5 bases from J, the gap between germline ends came to 12 bases. The CDR3 coding sequence is TGTGCCAGCAGCTTAAATGGAAGGGACAATGAAAAACTGTTTTTT. Residues: CASSLNGRDNEKLFF. Complete variable domain (other parts from reference TRBV7-9 and TRBJ1-4): DTGVSQNPRHKITKRGQNVTFRCDPISEHNRLYWYRQTLGQGPEFLTYFQNEAQLEKSRLLSDRFSAERPKGSFSTLEIQRTEQGDSAMYLCASSLNGRDNEKLFFGSGTQLSVL.

The chain carries TRBV7-9 and TRBJ1-2; possibly TRBD1 for D (6 bases). The germline V and J ends were trimmed by 5 bases and 5 bases, with 9 bases remaining between them. Per the germline V gene, CDR1 is SEHNR and CDR2 is FQNEAQ (reference sequence). This CDR3 has 12 amino acids. The CDR3 spells CASSRTAYGYTF. CDR3 nucleotide sequence: TGTGCCAGCAGCCGGACAGCTTATGGCTACACCTTC.

This chain uses TRBV7-9 with TRBJ1-2; 7 bases align to TRBD1. V shed 3 bases and J 0 bases; nucleotides not matched to a gene: 13. The V gene's germline CDR1 is SEHNR and CDR2 FQNEAQ (reference sequence). The CDR3 sequence is 18 residues long. CDR3 residues: CASSFRGHDRAANYGYTF. The CDR3 DNA is TGTGCCAGCAGCTTCCGCGGTCACGACAGGGCCGCTAACTATGGCTACACCTTC. Supplemented by reference TRBV7-9 and TRBJ1-2, the full variable domain reads DTGVSQNPRHKITKRGQNVTFRCDPISEHNRLYWYRQTLGQGPEFLTYFQNEAQLEKSRLLSDRFSAERPKGSFSTLEIQRTEQGDSAMYLCASSFRGHDRAANYGYTFGSGTRLTVV.

This chain uses TRBV18 with TRBJ2-3, with D possibly matching TRBD1 (5 bases). V shed 3 bases and J shed 4 bases, with 17 bases lying between them. Germline CDR1 reads KGHSH; CDR2 reads LQKENI. The CDR3 runs to 16 residues. CDR3 loop: CASSPPRATGADTQYF. For the CDR3, the DNA is TGTGCCAGCTCACCGCCCCGGGCCACAGGAGCAGATACGCAGTATTTT.

The sample holds one count of this clonotype. Written as DNA, the CDR3 is TGTGCCAGCAGCGGTCCCGGGACATCGGGCTACACCTTC. This sequence encodes CASSGPGTSGYTF. The chain couples TRBV9 to TRBJ1-2; a possible D gene is TRBD1 (6 bases). The CDR3 length is 13 residues. Trimming removed 3 bases at V and 8 bases at J, with 14 bases between. Germline-derived CDR1 and CDR2 are SGDLS and YYNGEE.